The clone carrying this T cell receptor beta chain has a count of ten or more. Its antigen is not identified. These data originate in a study of Graves' ophthalmopathy and Graves' hyperthyroidism. The wider study: Peripheral blood samples were taken at initial diagnosis, before any treatment. The study, taken as a whole, reports: Blood samples also showed most expanded thyroid clonotypes exceeding 0.001 frequency.

V lost 6 bases to trimming and J lost 0 bases, with 14 bases between them. The CDR3 runs 15 residues. RNA transcripts provided the template for amplifying TCR beta CDR3 regions. An initial RT-PCR round employing HTBI primers preceded a second-round multiplex PCR. TCRdb reprocessed the multiplex PCR reads via MiXCR and lists one record per CDR3 protein. Among over 450,000 distinct CDR3 sequences listed, roughly an eighth were seen once. CAS ≥3, NOSPECS ≥4, moderate-to-severe activity and duration under 3 months marked donors with ophthalmopathy. Reliance was placed on clinical symptoms, serum thyroxine, TRAb, thyroid ultrasound and orbital computed tomography for diagnosis.

The sequencing input was blood. The J gene is TRBJ1-2, the V gene TRBV12-3 or TRBV12-4; D is uncertain. The sequence derives from a woman aged 30 to 39 with Graves' ophthalmopathy. CDR3 residues: CASSDDKNPNYGYTF. As DNA, the CDR3 is TGTGCCAGCAGCGATGACAAAAACCCTAACTATGGCTACACCTTC.